The 26 T cell receptor beta chains below come from one sample, sequenced in a study of CXCR3-negative and CXCR3-positive naive CD8 T cells. Whole-study findings and limits: Naive cells positive for CXCR3 carried more hydrophobic TRB CDR3s than CXCR3-negative ones.

The antigens for these receptors are not known. Via 5' RACE with UMI labels, TRB cDNA libraries were prepared. TCRdb re-called the 5' RACE reads and catalogs CDR3 proteins one per entry, DNA excluded. The repertoire table contains tens of thousands of distinct CDR3 sequences. The specimen was naive CXCR3+ CD8+ T cells from blood. The subset is: CD45RO-CCR7+CD27+CD95- naive CD8+ T cells expressing CXCR3 (TNR3+). The source is a human donor in good health. Some clones in this sample may be carry-over from other donors' samples.

The gene calls are TRBV7-9 and TRBJ1-5. The CDR3 runs to 12 residues. The germline V gene encodes CDR1 SEHNR and CDR2 FQNEAQ (reference sequence). This CDR3 is CASSLLGQPQHF.

The chain couples TRBV18 to TRBJ2-3; the TCRdb call, TRBD1, lacks DNA for checking. The CDR3 is made up of 14 amino acids. The V gene's germline CDR1 is KGHSH and CDR2 LQKENI. This chain's CDR3 is CASSQRQGADTQYF.

The chain couples TRBV27 to TRBJ2-7; as DNA is missing, the TRBD2 call by TCRdb cannot be tested. Germline loops: CDR1 MNHEY, CDR2 SMNVEV (reference sequence). This CDR3 is built from 16 residues. CDR3 residues: CASSRLTSGSSYEQYF.

The chain combines TRBV7-9 with TRBJ1-2; TCRdb's assignment of TRBD1 cannot be checked, as there is no DNA. Germline CDR1 is SEHNR and CDR2 is FQNEAQ (reference sequence). The CDR3 totals 18 residues. The CDR3 region is CASTKIGDRGLADYGYTF.

This rearrangement joins TRBV28 to TRBJ2-5; TCRdb designates TRBD1, a call that cannot be tested without DNA. There are 14 residues in the CDR3. CDR1 is MDHEN, CDR2 SYDVKM, per germline. CDR3 sequence: CASRPQGAEETQYF.

The chain combines TRBV28 with TRBJ2-2. Germline lookup yields CDR1 MDHEN and CDR2 SYDVKM. The CDR3 loop spans 15 amino acids. CDR3 residues: CASSFRTANTGELFF.

The genes are TRBV14 and TRBJ1-6. The CDR3 contains 14 residues. CDR1 and CDR2 from the germline V gene are SGHDN and FVKESK. The CDR3 protein is CASSREVEGSPLHF.

V gene TRBV7-3 combines with J gene TRBJ2-1; TCRdb's D call of TRBD1 is untestable without DNA. There are 16 residues in the CDR3. Germline loops: CDR1 SGHTA, CDR2 FQGTGA. The CDR3: CASSLRGGPSYNEQFF.

The chain couples TRBV5-1 to TRBJ2-3; TCRdb outputs TRBD2, but without DNA this stays unchecked. The CDR3 length is 17 residues. From germline, CDR1 is SGHRS and CDR2 YFSETQ. The CDR3 reads CASSFLAGETSTDTQYF.

The rearrangement joins TRBV23-1 to TRBJ2-1; the D call from TCRdb, TRBD1, cannot be confirmed without DNA. TRBV23-1 is marked as an open reading frame, function uncertain. There are 15 residues in the CDR3. The CDR3 protein is CASSQTGQGDNEQFF.

The gene calls are TRBV5-1 and TRBJ2-1; the TRBD1 assignment by TCRdb is unverifiable without DNA. The length of the CDR3 is 13 residues. The V gene's germline CDR1 is SGHRS and CDR2 YFSETQ. The CDR3 protein is CASGWSRGGEQFF.

This rearrangement joins TRBV12-3 or TRBV12-4 to TRBJ1-2. The CDR3 is 12 residues long. The CDR3 reads CASRDPVGGYTF.

This chain uses TRBV5-6 with TRBJ1-1. The CDR3 runs to 11 residues. Per germline, CDR1 SGHDT and CDR2 YYEEEE. The CDR3: CASSFESEAFF.

The CDR3 protein is CSGTVTGAYEQYF. The V gene is TRBV29-1, the J gene TRBJ2-7; the D gene TCRdb calls, TRBD1, cannot be checked with no DNA. Germline CDR1 and CDR2: SQVTM and ANQGSEA. The CDR3 sequence is 13 residues long.

V is TRBV28 and J is TRBJ2-3; TCRdb returns TRBD2, unconfirmable since there is no DNA. The length of the CDR3 is 16 residues. The V gene's germline CDR1 is MDHEN and CDR2 SYDVKM. This CDR3 reads CASSILLAGTADTQYF. Combining the CDR3 with reference TRBV28 and TRBJ2-3 gives the whole variable domain DVKVTQSSRYLVKRTGEKVFLECVQDMDHENMFWYRQDPGLGLRLIYFSYDVKMKEKGDIPEGYSVSREKKERFSLILESASTNQTSMYLCASSILLAGTADTQYFGPGTRLTVL.

This chain joins TRBV28 and TRBJ2-7; the D call of TRBD1 rests on TCRdb alone, since no DNA is present to check it. The CDR3 runs to 15 residues. CDR1 is MDHEN and CDR2 is SYDVKM in the germline V gene. The CDR3: CATRALGTGSYEQYF. Supplemented by reference TRBV28 and TRBJ2-7, the full variable domain reads DVKVTQSSRYLVKRTGEKVFLECVQDMDHENMFWYRQDPGLGLRLIYFSYDVKMKEKGDIPEGYSVSREKKERFSLILESASTNQTSMYLCATRALGTGSYEQYFGPGTRLTVT.

The V call is TRBV25-1, the J call TRBJ2-7; no DNA is available, so the TRBD1 call from TCRdb remains unchecked. Germline V gene data show CDR1 as MGHDK and CDR2 as SYGVNS. The CDR3 covers 14 residues. CDR3 protein: CASSKGHSSYEQYF.

The chain recombines TRBV15 with TRBJ2-3; as DNA is missing, the TRBD2 call by TCRdb cannot be tested. CDR1 and CDR2 from the germline V gene are LNHNV and YYDKDF (reference sequence). The CDR3 spans 15 residues. The CDR3 region is CATSRRRGLTDTQYF.

The gene calls are TRBV24-1 and TRBJ2-1; TCRdb gives TRBD1 as the D gene, but with no DNA this cannot be confirmed. The length of the CDR3 is 13 residues. Germline V gives CDR1 KGHDR, CDR2 SFDVKD. The CDR3 sequence is CATSDFSPGEQFF.

The J gene is TRBJ1-2, the V gene TRBV13; TCRdb designates TRBD1, a call that cannot be tested without DNA. The CDR3 spans 14 residues. The germline gives CDR1 PRHDT, CDR2 FYEKMQ (reference sequence). The CDR3 protein is CASSPVAVARGYTF.

The V call is TRBV6-2 or TRBV6-3, the J call TRBJ2-7; TCRdb's D call, TRBD1, is unchecked because there is no DNA. This CDR3 has 14 residues. CDR1 is MNHEY, CDR2 SVGEGT, per germline. CDR3 protein: CASSYGDSSYEQYF.

This chain uses TRBV7-3 with TRBJ2-4; without DNA, the TCRdb call of TRBD1 cannot be checked. CDR3 length: 16 residues. The germline gives CDR1 SGHTA, CDR2 FQGTGA. This CDR3 is CASSTPRTLAKNIQYF.

The rearrangement joins TRBV12-1 to TRBJ1-2; TCRdb calls TRBD1, which cannot be checked without DNA. TRBV12-1 is described as a pseudogene. The length of the CDR3 is 18 residues. This CDR3 reads CASSFFSRPGAVNYGYTF.

This chain links TRBV27 with TRBJ2-7. Germline V gene lookup returns CDR1 MNHEY and CDR2 SMNVEV (reference sequence). The CDR3 contains 12 residues. This CDR3 is CASRASSYEQYF.

The chain carries TRBV12-3 or TRBV12-4 and TRBJ2-5; absent DNA, TCRdb's TRBD1 call cannot be checked. The CDR3 runs to 13 residues. The chain's CDR3 is CASGSGQQETQYF.

V and J are TRBV29-1 and TRBJ1-2. The CDR3 consists of 11 residues. The germline V gene has CDR1 SQVTM and CDR2 ANQGSEA. CDR3 protein: CSVEGEQGYTF.